The entry below gives a single TCR beta chain sequence along with its context. The antigen remains undetermined. The healthy adult donors were HIV-negative and reported no recent acute infections or vaccinations. This entry is derived from a study of shared clonotypes between healthy human individuals. Study-wide findings and caveats: About 5% of naive CD4 clonotypes were shared across several donors.

V lost 6 bases and J lost 1; bases outside the gene matches: 8. The V gene's germline CDR1 is SQVTM and CDR2 ANQGSEA. This CDR3 has 14 amino acids. Every subset had its genomic DNA shared out evenly among several immunoSEQ plates. When replicate PCRs were run on sorted subsets, they used about 220 ng DNA, about 30,000 T cell genomes. Assay used: immunoSEQ multiplex PCR; TCRdb lists only in-frame clones, some missing. Of hundreds of thousands of clones in the sample, less than 80% were seen once. The sequence was obtained from a woman in her twenties or thirties in good health. This chain uses TRBV29-1 with TRBJ2-5; 7 bases are a match to TRBD1. Sequenced: memory CD4+ T cells sorted from blood. Subset meaning: CD45RA-negative fraction. CDR3 in amino acids: CSVPETGLQETQYF. The CDR3 DNA is TGCAGCGTCCCCGAGACAGGGCTCCAAGAGACCCAGTACTTC.